What follows is one T cell receptor beta chain and its context. Trimming removed 6 bases from V and 6 bases from J, with 16 bases in between. Germline CDR1 is SNHLY and CDR2 is FYNNEI. The CDR3 is 14 amino acids. Individual cDNA molecules each received unique molecular identifiers attached to them. One entry per CDR3 protein results from TCRdb running MiXCR on the 5' RACE reads. Of approximately 65,000 distinct CDR3 sequences listed, over 10% were seen once; the top ten hold roughly 4.2%. The data stem from a study of early T cells in non-severe SARS-CoV-2 infection. Across the whole study: Sequenced bulk RNA came from whole blood that was unsorted, and chains were unpaired.

This sequence joins TRBV2 and TRBJ2-3; perhaps TRBD1 as D (6 bases). The TCR originated in an adult who was a healthcare worker with PCR-confirmed SARS-CoV-2 infection or an uninfected control (not recorded which). Specimen: whole blood. The CDR3 is CASRIQGDGDTQYF. The CDR3 DNA is TGTGCCAGCAGAATACAGGGAGACGGTGATACGCAGTATTTT.